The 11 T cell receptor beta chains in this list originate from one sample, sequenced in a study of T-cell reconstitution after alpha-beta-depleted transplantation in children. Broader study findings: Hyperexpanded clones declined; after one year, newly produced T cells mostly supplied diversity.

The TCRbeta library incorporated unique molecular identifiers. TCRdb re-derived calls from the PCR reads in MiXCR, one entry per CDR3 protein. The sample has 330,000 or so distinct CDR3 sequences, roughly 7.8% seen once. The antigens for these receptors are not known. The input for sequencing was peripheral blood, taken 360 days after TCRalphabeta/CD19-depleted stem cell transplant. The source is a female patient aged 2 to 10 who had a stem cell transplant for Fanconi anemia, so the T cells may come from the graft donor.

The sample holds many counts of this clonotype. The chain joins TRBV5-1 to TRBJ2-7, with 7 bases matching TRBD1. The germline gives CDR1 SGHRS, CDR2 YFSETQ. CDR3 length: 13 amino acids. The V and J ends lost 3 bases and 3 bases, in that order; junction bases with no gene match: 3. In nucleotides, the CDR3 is TGCGCCAGCAGCTCGGGACAGTTCTACGAGCAGTACTTC. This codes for CASSSGQFYEQYF.

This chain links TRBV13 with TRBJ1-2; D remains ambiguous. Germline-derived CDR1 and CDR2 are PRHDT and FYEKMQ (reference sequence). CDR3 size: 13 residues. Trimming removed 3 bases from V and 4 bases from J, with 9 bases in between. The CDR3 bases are TGTGCCAGCAGCTTGGACCTGTCCTATGGCTACACCTTC. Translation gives CASSLDLSYGYTF. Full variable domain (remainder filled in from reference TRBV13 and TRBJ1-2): AAGVIQSPRHLIKEKRETATLKCYPIPRHDTVYWYQQGPGQDPQFLISFYEKMQSDKGSIPDRFSAQQFSDYHSELNMSSLELGDSALYFCASSLDLSYGYTFGSGTRLTVV.

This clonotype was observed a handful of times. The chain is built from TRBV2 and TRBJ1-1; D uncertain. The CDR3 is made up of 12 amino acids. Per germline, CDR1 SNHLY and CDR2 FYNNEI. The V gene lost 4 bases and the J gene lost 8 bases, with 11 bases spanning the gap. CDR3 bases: TGTGCCAGCAGTGGAAGCGGCAGGGAAGCTTTCTTT. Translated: CASSGSGREAFF.

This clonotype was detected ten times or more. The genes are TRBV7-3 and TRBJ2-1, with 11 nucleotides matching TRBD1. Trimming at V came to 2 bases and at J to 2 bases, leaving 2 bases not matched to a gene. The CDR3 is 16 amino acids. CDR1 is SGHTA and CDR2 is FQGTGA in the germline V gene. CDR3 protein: CASSLVGQGAYNEQFF. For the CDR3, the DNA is TGTGCCAGCAGCTTAGTGGGACAGGGGGCCTACAATGAGCAGTTCTTC.

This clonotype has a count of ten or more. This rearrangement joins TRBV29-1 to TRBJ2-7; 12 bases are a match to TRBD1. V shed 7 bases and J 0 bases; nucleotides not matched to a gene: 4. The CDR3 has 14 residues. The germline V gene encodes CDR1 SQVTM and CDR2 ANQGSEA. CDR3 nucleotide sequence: TGCAGCGAGTGGGACAGGGGGCACTCCTACGAGCAGTACTTC. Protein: CSEWDRGHSYEQYF.

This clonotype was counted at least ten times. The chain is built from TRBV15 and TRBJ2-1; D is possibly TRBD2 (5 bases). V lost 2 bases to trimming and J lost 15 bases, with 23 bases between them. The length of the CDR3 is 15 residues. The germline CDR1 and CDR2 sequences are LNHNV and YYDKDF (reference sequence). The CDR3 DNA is TGTGCCACCAGCAGACTGCAACGGAGGAACAGCGTTTCGTTCTTC. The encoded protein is CATSRLQRRNSVSFF.

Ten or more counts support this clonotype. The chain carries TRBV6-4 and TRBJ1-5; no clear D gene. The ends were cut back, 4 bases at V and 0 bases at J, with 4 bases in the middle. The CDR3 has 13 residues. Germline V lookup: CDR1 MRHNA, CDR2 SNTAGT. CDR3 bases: TGTGCCAGCAGTGTTGATAGCAATCAGCCCCAGCATTTT. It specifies CASSVDSNQPQHF.

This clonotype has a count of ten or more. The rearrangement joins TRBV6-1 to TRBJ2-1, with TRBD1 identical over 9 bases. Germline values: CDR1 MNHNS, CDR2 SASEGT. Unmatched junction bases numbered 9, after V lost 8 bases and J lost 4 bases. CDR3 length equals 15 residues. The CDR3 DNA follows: TGTGCCAGCGCCCTCACAGGGGGCGCTTACAATGAGCAGTTCTTC. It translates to CASALTGGAYNEQFF.

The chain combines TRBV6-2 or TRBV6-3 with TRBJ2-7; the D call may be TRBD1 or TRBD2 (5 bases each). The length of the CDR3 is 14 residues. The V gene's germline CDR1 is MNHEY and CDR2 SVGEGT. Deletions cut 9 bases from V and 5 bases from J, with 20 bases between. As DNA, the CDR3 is TGTGCCAGAGGGACCTCAAATGTGAAACACGAGCAGTACGTC. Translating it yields CARGTSNVKHEQYV.

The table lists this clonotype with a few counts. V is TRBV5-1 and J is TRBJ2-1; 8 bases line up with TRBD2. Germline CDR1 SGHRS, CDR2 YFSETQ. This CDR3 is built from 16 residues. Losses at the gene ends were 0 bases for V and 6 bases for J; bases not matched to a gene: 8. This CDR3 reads CASSLAPGLEGNEQFF. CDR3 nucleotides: TGCGCCAGCAGCTTGGCTCCGGGACTAGAGGGCAATGAGCAGTTCTTC.

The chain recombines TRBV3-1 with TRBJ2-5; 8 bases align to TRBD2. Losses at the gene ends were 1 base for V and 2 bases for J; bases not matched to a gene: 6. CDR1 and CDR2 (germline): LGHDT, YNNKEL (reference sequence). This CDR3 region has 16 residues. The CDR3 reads CASSQVRGLVQETQYF. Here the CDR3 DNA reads TGTGCCAGCAGCCAAGTTAGGGGACTAGTGCAAGAGACCCAGTACTTC.